These T cell receptor beta chains were read from a single sample in a study of T-cell reconstitution after alpha-beta-depleted transplantation in children. TCRdb ran MiXCR on the PCR reads and lists one entry per CDR3 protein. The sample carries hundreds of thousands of distinct CDR3 sequences, less than 9% recorded once. The sample in question was PBMCs, mostly from graft donor cells, obtained 180 days after TCRalphabeta/CD19-depleted stem cell transplant. These receptors were collected from a male patient younger than 18 who had a stem cell transplant for acute lymphoblastic leukemia, so the T cells may come from the graft donor. Both conserved end residues are part of each CDR3.

TRBJ1-1 | TRBV20-1 | 14 | CSARDPRDNTEAFF
TRBJ2-7 | TRBV2 | 13 | CASSGGWTYEQYF
TRBJ2-5 | TRBV7-9 | 15 | CASSLAGRGRQTQYF
TRBJ2-5 | TRBV29-1 | 16 | CSVVGVRTGGEETQYF
TRBJ2-5 | TRBV20-1 | 13 | CSATLAGVETQYF
TRBJ2-2 | TRBV7-6 | 21 | CASSLTSRGSMWGDRTGELFF
TRBJ2-5 | TRBV7-9 | 11 | CASSLEKTQYF
TRBJ1-4 | TRBV7-2 | 15 | CASSPSSQRNEKLFF
TRBJ1-1 | TRBV3-1 | 13 | CASSRGVNTEAFF
TRBJ2-2 | TRBV7-9 | 15 | CASSFISGRGGELFF
TRBJ2-7 | TRBV7-3 | 15 | CASSPQGGNSYEQYF
TRBJ2-2 | TRBV11-1 | 14 | CATLTLAGTGELFF
TRBJ1-1 | TRBV20-1 | 13 | CSAPPGGTTEAFF
TRBJ1-6 | TRBV10-3 | 13 | CATVSSYNSPLHF
TRBJ2-7 | TRBV20-1 | 14 | CSASGGTSGYEQYF
TRBJ2-7 | TRBV20-1 | 14 | CSARGTATTWEQYF
TRBJ1-2 | TRBV7-2 | 12 | CASSSLVYGYTF
TRBJ1-1 | TRBV11-2 | 13 | CASSSQGGTEAFF
TRBJ1-2 | TRBV29-1 | 13 | CSVTGTGDYGYTF
TRBJ2-4 | TRBV11-3 | 14 | CASSSDTSENIQYF
TRBJ2-5 | TRBV18 | 15 | CASSPNRGDQETQYF
TRBJ2-5 | TRBV12-3/TRBV12-4 | 14 | CASSLRAGGETQYF
TRBJ2-4 | TRBV7-3 | 13 | CASSPGGKNIQYF
TRBJ1-6 | TRBV10-3 | 15 | CAIREPTGRNSPLHF
TRBJ2-5 | TRBV5-1 | 11 | CASSLSGDPSF
TRBJ1-3 | TRBV7-9 | 15 | CASSLSTVRGNTIYF
TRBJ2-1 | TRBV20-1 | 14 | CSAPGLAGVYEQFF
TRBJ2-7 | TRBV18 | 12 | CASSPTTYEQYF
TRBJ1-5 | TRBV28 | 16 | CASSLVVWDSNQPQHF
TRBJ2-1 | TRBV15 | 16 | CATSRDWASARNEQFF
TRBJ1-2 | TRBV12-3/TRBV12-4 | 12 | CASDGRVGGYTF
TRBJ1-5 | TRBV10-3 | 16 | CAISELDRYSNQPQHF
TRBJ1-4 | TRBV5-1 | 15 | CASSSNPATNEKLFF
TRBJ2-7 | TRBV5-6 | 14 | CASSLAGASYEQYF
TRBJ2-4 | TRBV5-5 | 15 | CASSLRGESVGLQYF
TRBJ2-3 | TRBV12-3/TRBV12-4 | 14 | CASLGLAMRDTQYF